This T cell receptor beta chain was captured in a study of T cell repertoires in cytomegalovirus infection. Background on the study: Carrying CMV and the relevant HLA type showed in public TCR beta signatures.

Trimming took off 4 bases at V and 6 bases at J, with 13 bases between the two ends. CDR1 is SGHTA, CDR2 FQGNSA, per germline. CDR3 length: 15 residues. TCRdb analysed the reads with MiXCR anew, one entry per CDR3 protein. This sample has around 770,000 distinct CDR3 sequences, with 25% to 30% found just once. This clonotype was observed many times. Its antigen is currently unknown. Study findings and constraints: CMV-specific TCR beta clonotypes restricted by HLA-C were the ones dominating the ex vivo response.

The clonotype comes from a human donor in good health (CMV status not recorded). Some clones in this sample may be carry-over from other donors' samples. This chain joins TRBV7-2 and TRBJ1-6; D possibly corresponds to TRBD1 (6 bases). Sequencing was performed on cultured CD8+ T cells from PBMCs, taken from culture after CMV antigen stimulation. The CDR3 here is CASSSDRSLNSPLHF. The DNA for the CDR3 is TGTGCCAGCAGCTCCGACAGGTCACTTAATTCACCCCTCCACTTT.